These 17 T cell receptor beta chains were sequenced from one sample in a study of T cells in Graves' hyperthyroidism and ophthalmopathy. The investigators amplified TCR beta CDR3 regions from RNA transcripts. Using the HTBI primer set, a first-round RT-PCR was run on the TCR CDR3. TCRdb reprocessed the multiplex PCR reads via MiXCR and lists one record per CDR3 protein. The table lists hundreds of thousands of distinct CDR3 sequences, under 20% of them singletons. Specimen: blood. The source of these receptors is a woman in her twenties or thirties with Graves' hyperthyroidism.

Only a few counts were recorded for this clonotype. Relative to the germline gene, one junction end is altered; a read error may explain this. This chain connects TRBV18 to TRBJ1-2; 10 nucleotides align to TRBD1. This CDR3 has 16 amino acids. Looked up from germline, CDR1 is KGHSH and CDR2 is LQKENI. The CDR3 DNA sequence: TGTGCCTGCTCACCATTCAACCGGGACAGGGGCAGTGGCTACACCTTC. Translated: CACSPFNRDRGSGYTF.

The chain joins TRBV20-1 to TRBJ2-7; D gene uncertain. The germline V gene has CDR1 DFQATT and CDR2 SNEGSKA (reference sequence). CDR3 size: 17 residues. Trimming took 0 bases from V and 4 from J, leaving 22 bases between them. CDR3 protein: CSARDRGGVGGVYEQYF. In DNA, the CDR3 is TGCAGTGCTAGAGATCGCGGTGGGGTTGGCGGCGTGTACGAGCAGTACTTC.

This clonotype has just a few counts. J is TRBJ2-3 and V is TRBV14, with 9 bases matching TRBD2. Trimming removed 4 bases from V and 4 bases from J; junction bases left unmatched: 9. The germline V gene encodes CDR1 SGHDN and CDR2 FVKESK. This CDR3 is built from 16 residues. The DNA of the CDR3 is TGTGCCAGCAGCCCTCCCGAGCGGGAGGTCTCAGATACGCAGTATTTT. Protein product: CASSPPEREVSDTQYF. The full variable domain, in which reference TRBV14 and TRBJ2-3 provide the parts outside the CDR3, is EAGVTQFPSHSVIEKGQTVTLRCDPISGHDNLYWYRRVMGKEIKFLLHFVKESKQDESGMPNNRFLAERTGGTYSTLKVQPAELEDSGVYFCASSPPEREVSDTQYFGPGTRLTVL.

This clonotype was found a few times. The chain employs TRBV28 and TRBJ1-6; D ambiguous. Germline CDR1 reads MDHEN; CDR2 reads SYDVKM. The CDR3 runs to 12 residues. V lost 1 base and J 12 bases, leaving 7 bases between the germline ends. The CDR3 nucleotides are TGTGCCAGCAGTTTATTGTTCCAACCCCTCCACTTT. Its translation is CASSLLFQPLHF. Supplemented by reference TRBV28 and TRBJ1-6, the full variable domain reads DVKVTQSSRYLVKRTGEKVFLECVQDMDHENMFWYRQDPGLGLRLIYFSYDVKMKEKGDIPEGYSVSREKKERFSLILESASTNQTSMYLCASSLLFQPLHFGNGTRLTVT.

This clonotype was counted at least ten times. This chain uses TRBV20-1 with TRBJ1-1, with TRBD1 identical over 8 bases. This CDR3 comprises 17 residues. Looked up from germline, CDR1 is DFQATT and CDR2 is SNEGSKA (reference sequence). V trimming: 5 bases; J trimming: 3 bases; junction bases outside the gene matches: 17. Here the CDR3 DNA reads TGCAGTGCTCCGACTGTAAAACAGGGGGTGGAGTACACTGAAGCTTTCTTT. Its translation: CSAPTVKQGVEYTEAFF.

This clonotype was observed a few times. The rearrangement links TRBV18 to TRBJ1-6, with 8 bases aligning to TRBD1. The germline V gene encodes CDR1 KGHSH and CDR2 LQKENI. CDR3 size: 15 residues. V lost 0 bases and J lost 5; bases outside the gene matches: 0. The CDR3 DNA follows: TGTGCCAGCTCACCACCGACAGGGGATAATTCACCCCTCCACTTT. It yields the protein CASSPPTGDNSPLHF.

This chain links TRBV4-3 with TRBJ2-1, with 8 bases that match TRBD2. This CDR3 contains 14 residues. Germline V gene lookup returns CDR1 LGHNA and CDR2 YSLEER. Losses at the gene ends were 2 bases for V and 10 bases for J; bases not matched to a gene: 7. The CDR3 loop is CASSQNGRAGEQFF. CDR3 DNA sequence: TGCGCCAGCAGCCAAAACGGGAGGGCGGGAGAGCAGTTCTTC.

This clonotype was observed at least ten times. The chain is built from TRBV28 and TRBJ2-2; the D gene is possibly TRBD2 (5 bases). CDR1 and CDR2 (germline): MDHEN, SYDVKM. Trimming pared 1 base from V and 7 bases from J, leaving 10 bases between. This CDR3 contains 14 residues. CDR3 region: CASSLLTGYGELFF. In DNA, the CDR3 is TGTGCCAGCAGTTTATTAACGGGGTACGGGGAGCTGTTTTTT. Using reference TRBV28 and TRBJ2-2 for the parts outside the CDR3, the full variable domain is DVKVTQSSRYLVKRTGEKVFLECVQDMDHENMFWYRQDPGLGLRLIYFSYDVKMKEKGDIPEGYSVSREKKERFSLILESASTNQTSMYLCASSLLTGYGELFFGEGSRLTVL.

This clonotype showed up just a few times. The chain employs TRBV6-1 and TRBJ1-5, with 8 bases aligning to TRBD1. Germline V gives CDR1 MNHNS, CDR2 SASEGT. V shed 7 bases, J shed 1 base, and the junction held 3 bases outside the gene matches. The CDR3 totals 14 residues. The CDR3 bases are TGTGCCAGCAAGGGACAGGCAAGCAATCAGCCCCAGCATTTT. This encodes CASKGQASNQPQHF.

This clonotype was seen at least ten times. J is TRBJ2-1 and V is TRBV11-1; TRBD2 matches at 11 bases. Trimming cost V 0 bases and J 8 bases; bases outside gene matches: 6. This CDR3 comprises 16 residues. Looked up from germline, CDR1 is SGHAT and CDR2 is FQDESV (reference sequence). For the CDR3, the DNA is TGTGCCAGCAGCTTAGCGCTAGCGGGAGGAGAAGATGAGCAGTTCTTC. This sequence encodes CASSLALAGGEDEQFF.

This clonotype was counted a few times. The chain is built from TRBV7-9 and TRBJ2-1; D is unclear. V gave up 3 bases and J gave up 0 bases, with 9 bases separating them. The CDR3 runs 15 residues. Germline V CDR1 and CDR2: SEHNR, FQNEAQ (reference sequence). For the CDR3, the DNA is TGTGCCAGCAGCTTTCACTTGGGCTCCTACAATGAGCAGTTCTTC. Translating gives CASSFHLGSYNEQFF.

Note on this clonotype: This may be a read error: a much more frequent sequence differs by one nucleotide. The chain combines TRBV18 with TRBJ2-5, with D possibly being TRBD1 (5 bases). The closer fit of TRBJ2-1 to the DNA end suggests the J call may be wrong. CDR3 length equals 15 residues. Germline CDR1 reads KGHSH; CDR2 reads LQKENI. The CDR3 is CASSPSRQGKETQFF. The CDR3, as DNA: TGTGCCAGCTCACCAAGCCGGCAGGGTAAAGAGACCCAGTTCTTC.

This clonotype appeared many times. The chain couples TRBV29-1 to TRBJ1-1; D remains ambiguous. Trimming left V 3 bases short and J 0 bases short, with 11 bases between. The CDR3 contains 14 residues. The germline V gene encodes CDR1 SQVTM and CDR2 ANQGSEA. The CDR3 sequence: CSVELAAMNTEAFF. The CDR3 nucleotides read TGCAGCGTTGAGCTAGCAGCAATGAACACTGAAGCTTTCTTT.

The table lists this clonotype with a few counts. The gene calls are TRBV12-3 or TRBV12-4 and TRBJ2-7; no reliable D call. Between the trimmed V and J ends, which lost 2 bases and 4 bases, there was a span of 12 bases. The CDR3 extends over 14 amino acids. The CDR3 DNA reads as TGTGCCAGCAGTTTACTTCCCCGGCAGTACGAGCAGTACTTC. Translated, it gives CASSLLPRQYEQYF.

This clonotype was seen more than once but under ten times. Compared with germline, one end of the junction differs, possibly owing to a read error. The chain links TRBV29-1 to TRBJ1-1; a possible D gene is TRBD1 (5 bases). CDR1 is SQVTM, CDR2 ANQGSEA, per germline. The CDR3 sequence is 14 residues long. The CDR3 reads CSVGAQGLNTEAFF. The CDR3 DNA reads TGTAGCGTCGGAGCCCAGGGTTTGAACACTGAAGCTTTCTTT.

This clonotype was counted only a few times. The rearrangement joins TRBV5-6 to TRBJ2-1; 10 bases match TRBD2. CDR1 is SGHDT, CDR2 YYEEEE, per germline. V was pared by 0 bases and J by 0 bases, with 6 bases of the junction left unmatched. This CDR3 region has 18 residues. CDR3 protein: CASSLVLAGPVSYNEQFF. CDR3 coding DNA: TGTGCCAGCAGCTTGGTACTAGCGGGACCCGTCTCCTACAATGAGCAGTTCTTC.

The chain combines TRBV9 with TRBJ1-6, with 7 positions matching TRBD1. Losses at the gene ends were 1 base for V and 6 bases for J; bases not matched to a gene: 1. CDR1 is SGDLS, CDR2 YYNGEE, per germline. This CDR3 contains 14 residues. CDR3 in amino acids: CASSVRQGNSPLHF. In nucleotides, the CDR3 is TGTGCCAGCAGCGTAAGACAGGGTAATTCACCCCTCCACTTT.